One and the same sample provided the 30 T cell receptor beta chains below, sequenced in a study of blood T cell repertoires in COVID-19. Repertoires were generated with immunoSEQ multiplex PCR, while TCRdb's copy carries only in-frame clones and drops some. The sample gives 450,000 or so clones, over 75% of which show up once; about 1.6% is in the top ten. The sequenced material came from peripheral blood. The source of these receptors is a middle-aged woman with COVID-19, enrolled during active disease.

The J gene is TRBJ2-5, the V gene TRBV29-1; maybe TRBD1 (5 bases). CDR1 and CDR2 (germline): SQVTM, ANQGSEA. This CDR3 comprises 12 residues. CDR3 coding DNA: TGCACCCGCAGGGCAGTCCAAGAGACCCAGTACTTC. Its protein product is CTRRAVQETQYF.

The chain uses TRBV18 and TRBJ1-2; the D gene is possibly TRBD1 (5 bases). The CDR3 loop spans 14 amino acids. The V gene's germline CDR1 is KGHSH and CDR2 LQKENI. The V gene lost 1 base and the J gene lost 5 bases, with 11 bases spanning the gap. The CDR3 sequence is CASSPQGIGYGYTF. The CDR3 DNA reads as TGTGCCAGCTCACCACAGGGGATCGGGTATGGCTACACCTTC.

The sample holds one count of this clone. V and J are TRBV7-2 and TRBJ1-6, with 7 bases lining up with TRBD1. CDR1 and CDR2 from the germline V gene are SGHTA and FQGNSA. With V trimmed by 8 bases and J by 6 bases, 4 bases remained unmatched. The CDR3 is made up of 13 amino acids. The CDR3: CASRQGSNSPLHF. CDR3 nucleotide sequence: TGTGCCAGCCGACAGGGAAGTAATTCACCCCTCCACTTT.

The chain employs TRBV4-3 and TRBJ1-4; D remains ambiguous. Germline CDR1 and CDR2: LGHNA and YSLEER. The CDR3 has 16 amino acids. The V end was cut by 4 bases, the J end by 7 bases, with 19 bases between. The CDR3 sequence: CASSLGAQFFVEKLFF. The CDR3 DNA reads as TGCGCCAGCAGCCTGGGAGCGCAATTTTTCGTTGAAAAACTGTTTTTT.

The rearrangement uses TRBV19 and TRBJ1-4; perhaps TRBD1 as D (5 bases). V was trimmed by 5 bases and J by 5 bases, leaving 9 bases between them. Germline CDR1 LNHDA, CDR2 SQIVND (reference sequence). The CDR3 covers 13 residues. The CDR3 sequence is CASSDSINEKLFF. The DNA for the CDR3 is TGTGCCAGTAGTGACAGCATAAATGAAAAACTGTTTTTT.

The chain couples TRBV28 to TRBJ1-5, with TRBD1 matching over 8 bases. V dropped 1 base and J dropped 9; count of bases not matched to a gene: 8. The CDR3 contains 15 residues. Per germline, CDR1 MDHEN and CDR2 SYDVKM. DNA for the CDR3: TGTGCCAGCAGTTTATCCGGACAGGGTGGGAGGCCCCAGCATTTT. Translated: CASSLSGQGGRPQHF.

This chain joins TRBV10-3 and TRBJ1-3; D is ambiguous. The CDR3 contains 15 residues. CDR1 and CDR2 from the germline V gene are ENHRY and SYGVKD. V lost 2 bases, J lost 0 bases, and 8 bases lay in between. This CDR3 reads CAISEAGRSGNTIYF. The CDR3 nucleotides are TGTGCCATCAGTGAGGCAGGTCGCTCTGGAAACACCATATATTTT.

The rearrangement joins TRBV23-1 to TRBJ2-1, with a possible D match to TRBD2 (5 bases). TRBV23-1 is an ORF; its function is uncertain. The CDR3 is 13 residues long. V was clipped by 0 bases and J by 6 bases, with 6 bases between them. The CDR3 is CASSQSSGNEQFF. In nucleotides, the CDR3 is TGCGCCAGCAGTCAATCCAGCGGCAATGAGCAGTTCTTC.

The chain is built from TRBV28 and TRBJ2-2; 11 positions match TRBD2. This CDR3 is built from 15 residues. Trimming removed 8 bases from V and 4 bases from J; junction bases left unmatched: 6. Per germline, CDR1 MDHEN and CDR2 SYDVKM. The CDR3 region has the DNA TGTGCCAGCGGACTGGGACTAGCGGCCACCGGGGAGCTGTTTTTT. It encodes CASGLGLAATGELFF.

The chain combines TRBV5-1 with TRBJ2-7; 15 bases fit TRBD2. The CDR3 consists of 18 residues. CDR1 SGHRS and CDR2 YFSETQ come from the germline V gene. V lost 4 bases to trimming and J lost 5 bases; unmatched junction nucleotides: 13. The chain's CDR3 is CASSEGGLAGGSHDEQYF. The CDR3 DNA is TGCGCCAGCAGCGAGGGAGGACTAGCGGGAGGGTCTCACGACGAGCAGTACTTC.

The J gene is TRBJ2-6, the V gene TRBV3-1 (or the pseudogene TRBV3-2); the D gene is possibly TRBD2 (6 bases). The CDR3 consists of 16 residues. Germline loops: CDR1 LGHDT, CDR2 YNNKEL (reference sequence). V shed 0 bases and J shed 3 bases, with 9 bases lying between them. The CDR3 nucleotides read TGTGCCAGCAGCCAAGAGGGAGGCTGTGGGGCCAACGTCCTGACTTTC. Protein: CASSQEGGCGANVLTF.

V is TRBV1 and J is TRBJ1-3; the D call TRBD1 from the table was never checked on the DNA. TRBV1 is classified as a pseudogene. The CDR3 is 14 amino acids. DNA of the CDR3: TGCACCAGCGGCAGGGCCGTCTCTGGAAACACCATATATTTT. This gives the protein CTSGRAVSGNTIYF.

The chain employs TRBV28 and TRBJ1-3; TRBD1 agrees at 8 bases. The CDR3 is 13 amino acids. After removal of 5 bases from V and 4 bases from J, the junction contained 1 base not matched to a gene. Germline V gene sequence: CDR1 MDHEN, CDR2 SYDVKM. CDR3 DNA: TGTGCCAGCAGTCGGACAGGGGGAAACACCATATATTTT. Amino acid sequence: CASSRTGGNTIYF.

The genes are TRBV7-2 and TRBJ1-5, with TRBD1 matching 8 bases. In germline, CDR1 is SGHTA, CDR2 FQGNSA. The length of the CDR3 is 14 residues. Trimming cost V 5 bases and J 8 bases; bases outside gene matches: 8. CDR3 DNA sequence: TGTGCCAGCAGCACCGGACAGGGCGCAAAGCCCCAGCATTTT. It encodes CASSTGQGAKPQHF.

The V and J genes are TRBV2 and TRBJ1-1, with TRBD1 identical over 9 bases. The length of the CDR3 is 14 residues. V lost 3 bases to trimming and J lost 11 bases; unmatched junction nucleotides: 10. In germline, CDR1 is SNHLY, CDR2 FYNNEI. The CDR3 sequence: CASSDLGQGFPAFF. DNA of the CDR3: TGTGCCAGCAGTGACCTGGGACAGGGATTCCCCGCTTTCTTT.

The chain joins TRBV5-1 to TRBJ1-2; 8 nucleotides align to TRBD1. The CDR3 covers 14 residues. Germline values: CDR1 SGHRS, CDR2 YFSETQ. V shed 4 bases and J 3 bases; nucleotides not matched to a gene: 5. CDR3 in amino acids: CASSNGQGDYGYTF. DNA for the CDR3: TGCGCCAGCAGCAATGGACAGGGCGACTATGGCTACACCTTC. Full variable domain (rest looked up from reference TRBV5-1 and TRBJ1-2): KAGVTQTPRYLIKTRGQQVTLSCSPISGHRSVSWYQQTPGQGLQFLFEYFSETQRNKGNFPGRFSGRQFSNSRSEMNVSTLELGDSALYLCASSNGQGDYGYTFGSGTRLTVV.

This clone showed up just a few times. V and J are TRBV7-9 and TRBJ1-6; D not certain. V lost 7 bases and J 6 bases, leaving 16 bases between the germline ends. Per germline, CDR1 SEHNR and CDR2 FQNEAQ (reference sequence). This CDR3 is 15 amino acids long. CDR3 coding DNA: TGTGCCAGCACCCCGCCCGGCGGGCCTAATTCACCCCTCCACTTT. Residues: CASTPPGGPNSPLHF.

This sequence joins TRBV7-3 and TRBJ2-1, with a tentative D call TRBD2 (6 bases). Germline V lookup: CDR1 SGHTA, CDR2 FQGTGA. V lost 5 bases to trimming and J lost 2 bases, with 13 bases between them. The CDR3 is made up of 15 amino acids. The CDR3 DNA follows: TGTGCCAGCAGCCCAAGGAGGGACCCCTACAATGAGCAGTTCTTC. This gives the protein CASSPRRDPYNEQFF. The full variable domain, rest sourced from reference TRBV7-3 and TRBJ2-1, is GAGVSQTPSNKVTEKGKYVELRCDPISGHTALYWYRQSLGQGPEFLIYFQGTGAADDSGLPNDRFFAVRPEGSVSTLKIQRTERGDSAVYLCASSPRRDPYNEQFFGPGTRLTVL.

The V gene is TRBV5-6, the J gene TRBJ2-1; 7 bases line up with TRBD2. V gave up 6 bases and J gave up 2 bases; unmatched junction bases: 8. Germline values: CDR1 SGHDT, CDR2 YYEEEE. CDR3 length equals 15 residues. This CDR3 is CASNGGGTTYNEQFF. The CDR3 DNA is TGTGCCAGCAACGGGGGAGGGACTACCTACAATGAGCAGTTCTTC.

The rearrangement links TRBV3-1 (or the pseudogene TRBV3-2) to TRBJ1-2; weak D call: TRBD1 (6 bases). Germline loops: CDR1 LGHDT, CDR2 YNNKEL (reference sequence). The CDR3 is made up of 14 amino acids. The V gene lost 6 bases and the J gene lost 7 bases, with 18 bases spanning the gap. This chain's CDR3 is CASSVWQGSPGYTF. The CDR3 DNA is TGTGCCAGCAGTGTATGGCAGGGGAGTCCTGGCTACACCTTC.

CDR3: CSASNRVYGYTF. DNA of the CDR3: TGCAGTGCTAGTAACAGGGTTTACGGCTACACCTTC. The chain is built from TRBV20-1 and TRBJ1-2, with a possible D match to TRBD1 (6 bases). CDR1 and CDR2 from the germline V gene are DFQATT and SNEGSKA (reference sequence). The V end lost 3 bases, the J end lost 8 bases, and 13 bases lay between the germline ends. This CDR3 has 12 residues.

This sequence joins TRBV6-2 or TRBV6-3 and TRBJ2-1; D possibly corresponds to TRBD2 (5 bases). The ends were cut back, 5 bases at V and 8 bases at J, with 13 bases in the middle. CDR3 size: 13 residues. Germline lookup yields CDR1 MNHEY and CDR2 SVGEGT. In DNA form, the CDR3 reads TGTGCCAGCAGTCTAGCCAGAGCGGATGAGCAGTTCTTC. Residues: CASSLARADEQFF.

This chain connects TRBV18 to TRBJ1-6; D remains ambiguous. Per the germline V gene, CDR1 is KGHSH and CDR2 is LQKENI. The CDR3 extends over 14 amino acids. The V end was cut by 2 bases, the J end by 4 bases, with 6 bases between. CDR3 in DNA: TGTGCCAGCTCACCAGGGAGTTATAATTCACCCCTCCACTTT. It encodes CASSPGSYNSPLHF.

This chain uses TRBV19 with TRBJ1-5, with TRBD1 matching over 7 bases. From germline, CDR1 is LNHDA and CDR2 SQIVND (reference sequence). The CDR3 extends over 15 amino acids. V shed 5 bases and J 7 bases; nucleotides not matched to a gene: 11. The CDR3 sequence: CASSGTDVEGQPQHF. The CDR3 region has the DNA TGTGCCAGTAGTGGGACAGACGTCGAAGGGCAGCCCCAGCATTTT.

The CDR3 bases are TGTGCCAGTAGTACGGGACTAGCGGGAGGGCCGGGGGATACGCAGTATTTT. The encoded protein is CASSTGLAGGPGDTQYF. The J gene is TRBJ2-3, the V gene TRBV19; 16 nucleotides line up with TRBD2. From germline, CDR1 is LNHDA and CDR2 SQIVND (reference sequence). J gave up 6 bases and V 4 bases, and 7 bases lay outside the gene matches. The length of the CDR3 is 17 residues. The full variable domain, with the rest looked up from reference TRBV19 and TRBJ2-3, is DGGITQSPKYLFRKEGQNVTLSCEQNLNHDAMYWYRQDPGQGLRLIYYSQIVNDFQKGDIAEGYSVSREKKESFPLTVTSAQKNPTAFYLCASSTGLAGGPGDTQYFGPGTRLTVL.

This CDR3 reads CASSVRDREYGYTF. In nucleotides, the CDR3 is TGTGCCAGCAGTGTCCGGGACAGGGAGTATGGCTACACCTTC. The chain combines TRBV28 with TRBJ1-2, with TRBD1 identical over 9 bases. Germline loops: CDR1 MDHEN, CDR2 SYDVKM. V lost 5 bases, J lost 5 bases, and 6 bases stayed unmatched. The CDR3 is 14 residues long.

V and J are TRBV18 and TRBJ1-1; 7 positions agree with TRBD1. The germline gives CDR1 KGHSH, CDR2 LQKENI. J was trimmed by 5 bases and V by 2 bases; bases with no gene match: 5. There are 14 residues in the CDR3. CDR3 region: CASSPTKQGTEAFF. For the CDR3, the DNA is TGTGCCAGCTCACCAACCAAACAGGGGACTGAAGCTTTCTTT. Using reference TRBV18 and TRBJ1-1 for the parts outside the CDR3, the full variable domain is NAGVMQNPRHLVRRRGQEARLRCSPMKGHSHVYWYRQLPEEGLKFMVYLQKENIIDESGMPKERFSAEFPKEGPSILRIQQVVRGDSAAYFCASSPTKQGTEAFFGQGTRLTVV.

The rearrangement joins TRBV9 to TRBJ1-2; TRBD1 might be the D (6 bases). Deletions cut 4 bases from V and 2 bases from J, with 18 bases between. Germline V lookup: CDR1 SGDLS, CDR2 YYNGEE. CDR3 length: 16 residues. CDR3 nucleotide sequence: TGTGCCAGCAGCTTACAGGCTGGGGGCGGGAACTATGGCTACACCTTC. Translating gives CASSLQAGGGNYGYTF. Filled out from reference TRBV9 and TRBJ1-2, the complete variable domain reads DSGVTQTPKHLITATGQRVTLRCSPRSGDLSVYWYQQSLDQGLQFLIQYYNGEERAKGNILERFSAQQFPDLHSELNLSSLELGDSALYFCASSLQAGGGNYGYTFGSGTRLTVV.

The V and J genes are TRBV4-1 and TRBJ1-5; a weak D match, TRBD1 (6 bases). This CDR3 is built from 18 residues. Trimming removed 3 bases at V and 1 base at J, with 19 bases between. Germline CDR1 is MGHRA and CDR2 is YSYEKL. This chain's CDR3 is CASSQPSSGGRSNQPQHF. CDR3 coding DNA: TGCGCCAGCAGCCAGCCTTCCTCGGGGGGGCGAAGCAATCAGCCCCAGCATTTT.

V and J are TRBV7-2 and TRBJ1-2, with a possible D match to TRBD1 (6 bases). Germline V gene sequence: CDR1 SGHTA, CDR2 FQGNSA. There are 14 residues in the CDR3. Trimming removed 2 bases at V and 2 bases at J, with 9 bases between. CDR3 loop: CASSLTQGNYGYTF. CDR3 nucleotide sequence: TGTGCCAGCAGCTTAACACAGGGAAACTATGGCTACACCTTC. Combining the CDR3 with reference TRBV7-2 and TRBJ1-2 gives the whole variable domain GAGVSQSPSNKVTEKGKDVELRCDPISGHTALYWYRQSLGQGLEFLIYFQGNSAPDKSGLPSDRFSAERTGGSVSTLTIQRTQQEDSAVYLCASSLTQGNYGYTFGSGTRLTVV.